Included here is one T cell receptor beta chain sequence, with context. This specimen comes from a study of beta chain features in type 1 diabetes. Expressed TCRB transcripts were sequenced after all isolated RNA was converted to cDNA. Repertoires were generated with immunoSEQ multiplex PCR, while TCRdb's copy carries only in-frame clones and drops some. This sample has about 450,000 clones, with about an eighth found just once. Germline values: CDR1 GTSNPN, CDR2 SVGIG (reference sequence). The CDR3 totals 12 residues. V was trimmed by 2 bases and J by 3 bases, leaving 7 bases between them. The receptor was derived from a woman aged 18 to 35 in good health. The chain is built from TRBV30 and TRBJ1-1; D is unclear. Sequencing used naive CD4+ T cells from blood. The CDR3 nucleotides read TGTGCCTGGAGTAGGAGGGACACTGAAGCTTTCTTT. Encoded protein: CAWSRRDTEAFF.